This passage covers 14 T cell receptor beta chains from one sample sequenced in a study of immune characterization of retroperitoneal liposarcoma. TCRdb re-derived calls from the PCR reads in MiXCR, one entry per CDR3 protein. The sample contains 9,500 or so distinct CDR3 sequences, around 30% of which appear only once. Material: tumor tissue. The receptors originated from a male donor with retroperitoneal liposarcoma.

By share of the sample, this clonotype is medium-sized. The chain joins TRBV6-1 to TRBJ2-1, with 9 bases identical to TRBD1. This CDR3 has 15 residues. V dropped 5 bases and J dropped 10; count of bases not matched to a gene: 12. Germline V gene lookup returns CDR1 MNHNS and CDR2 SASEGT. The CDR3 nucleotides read TGTGCCAGCAGTCAAACCGGGACAGGGACCTACGAGCAGTTCTTC. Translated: CASSQTGTGTYEQFF.

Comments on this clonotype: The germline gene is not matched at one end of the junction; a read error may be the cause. The CDR3 coding sequence is TGTGCCAGCAGCTTAGATGGGGGCCCGGGGGAGACCCTGTACTTC. Its translation is CASSLDGGPGETLYF. The chain has TRBV7-2 and TRBJ2-1; D is perhaps TRBD1 or TRBD2 (6 bases each). The CDR3 is made up of 15 amino acids. Germline V gives CDR1 SGHTA, CDR2 FQGNSA.

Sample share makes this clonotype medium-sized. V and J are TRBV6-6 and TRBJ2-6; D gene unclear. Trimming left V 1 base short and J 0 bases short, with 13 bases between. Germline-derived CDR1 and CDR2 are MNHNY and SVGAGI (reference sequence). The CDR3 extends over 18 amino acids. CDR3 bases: TGTGCCAGCAGTTACTTGTCTAGGCGTAGCTCTGGGGCCAACGTCCTGACTTTC. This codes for CASSYLSRRSSGANVLTF.

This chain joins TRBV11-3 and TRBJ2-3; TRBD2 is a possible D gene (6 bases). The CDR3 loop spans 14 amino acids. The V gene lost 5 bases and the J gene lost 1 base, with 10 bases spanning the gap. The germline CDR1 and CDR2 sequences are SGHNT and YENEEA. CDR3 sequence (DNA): TGTGCCAGCAGCATCCCTAGCGGCACAGATACGCAGTATTTT. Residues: CASSIPSGTDTQYF.

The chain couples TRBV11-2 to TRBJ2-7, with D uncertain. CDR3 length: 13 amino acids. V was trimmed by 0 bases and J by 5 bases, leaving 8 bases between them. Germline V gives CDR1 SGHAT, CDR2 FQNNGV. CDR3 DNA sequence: TGTGCCAGCAGCTTAGAGATGGCCAACGAGCAGTACTTC. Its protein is CASSLEMANEQYF.

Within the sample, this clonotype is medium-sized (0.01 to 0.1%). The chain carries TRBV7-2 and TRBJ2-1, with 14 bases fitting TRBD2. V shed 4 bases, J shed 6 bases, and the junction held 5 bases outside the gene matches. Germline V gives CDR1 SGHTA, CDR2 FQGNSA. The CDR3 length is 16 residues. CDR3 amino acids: CASSSGTSGRLNEQFF. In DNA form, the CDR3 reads TGTGCCAGCAGCTCTGGGACTAGCGGGAGACTCAATGAGCAGTTCTTC.

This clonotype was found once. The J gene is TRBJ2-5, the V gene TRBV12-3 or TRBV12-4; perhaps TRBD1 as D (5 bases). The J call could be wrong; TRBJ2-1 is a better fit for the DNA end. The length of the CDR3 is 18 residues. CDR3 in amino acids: CASSSRTHQGSPHYEQFF. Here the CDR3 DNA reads TGTGCCAGCAGTTCGCGAACCCACCAGGGAAGCCCTCACTACGAGCAGTTCTTC.

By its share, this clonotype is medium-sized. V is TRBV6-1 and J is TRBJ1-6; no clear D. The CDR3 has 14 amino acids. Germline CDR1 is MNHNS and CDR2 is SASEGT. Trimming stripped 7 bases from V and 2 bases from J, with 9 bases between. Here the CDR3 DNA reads TGTGCCAGCAACTCCGGGCCCTATAATTCACCCCTCCACTTT. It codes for CASNSGPYNSPLHF.

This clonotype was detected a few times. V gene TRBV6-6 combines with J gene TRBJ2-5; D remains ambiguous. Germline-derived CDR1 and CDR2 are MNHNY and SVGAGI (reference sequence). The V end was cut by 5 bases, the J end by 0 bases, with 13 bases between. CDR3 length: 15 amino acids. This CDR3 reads CASSESPANQETQYF. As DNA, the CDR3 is TGTGCCAGCAGTGAGAGTCCGGCTAACCAAGAGACCCAGTACTTC.

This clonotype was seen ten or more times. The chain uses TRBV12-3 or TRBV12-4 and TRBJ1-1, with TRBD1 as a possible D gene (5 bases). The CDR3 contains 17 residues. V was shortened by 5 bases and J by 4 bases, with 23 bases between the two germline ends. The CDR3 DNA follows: TGTGCCAGCAGTAAATACTACGGACGGGGCGGTAGCACTGAAGCTTTCTTT. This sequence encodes CASSKYYGRGGSTEAFF.

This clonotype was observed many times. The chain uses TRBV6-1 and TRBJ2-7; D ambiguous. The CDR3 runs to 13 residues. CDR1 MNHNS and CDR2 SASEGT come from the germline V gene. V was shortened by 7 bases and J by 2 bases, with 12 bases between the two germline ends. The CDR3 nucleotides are TGTGCCAGCATTGTGGACCACCCCTACGAGCAGTACTTC. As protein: CASIVDHPYEQYF.

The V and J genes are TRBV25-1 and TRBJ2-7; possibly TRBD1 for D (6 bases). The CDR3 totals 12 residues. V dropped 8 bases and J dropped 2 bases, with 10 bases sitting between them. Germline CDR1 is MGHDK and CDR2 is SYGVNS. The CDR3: CASGDNPYEQYF. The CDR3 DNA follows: TGTGCCAGCGGGGACAATCCCTACGAGCAGTACTTC.

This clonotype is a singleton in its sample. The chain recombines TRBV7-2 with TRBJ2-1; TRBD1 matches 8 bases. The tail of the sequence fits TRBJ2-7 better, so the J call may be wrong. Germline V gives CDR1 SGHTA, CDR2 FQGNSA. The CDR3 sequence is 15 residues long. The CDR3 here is CASSDAGQAFNEQYF. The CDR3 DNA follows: TGTGCCAGCAGCGACGCGGGACAGGCCTTCAATGAGCAGTACTTC.

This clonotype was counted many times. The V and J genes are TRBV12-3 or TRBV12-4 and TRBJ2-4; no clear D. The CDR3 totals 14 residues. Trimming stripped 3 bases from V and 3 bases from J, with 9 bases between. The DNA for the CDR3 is TGTGCCAGCAGTTTTGATGGCAGCAAAAACATTCAGTACTTC. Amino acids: CASSFDGSKNIQYF.